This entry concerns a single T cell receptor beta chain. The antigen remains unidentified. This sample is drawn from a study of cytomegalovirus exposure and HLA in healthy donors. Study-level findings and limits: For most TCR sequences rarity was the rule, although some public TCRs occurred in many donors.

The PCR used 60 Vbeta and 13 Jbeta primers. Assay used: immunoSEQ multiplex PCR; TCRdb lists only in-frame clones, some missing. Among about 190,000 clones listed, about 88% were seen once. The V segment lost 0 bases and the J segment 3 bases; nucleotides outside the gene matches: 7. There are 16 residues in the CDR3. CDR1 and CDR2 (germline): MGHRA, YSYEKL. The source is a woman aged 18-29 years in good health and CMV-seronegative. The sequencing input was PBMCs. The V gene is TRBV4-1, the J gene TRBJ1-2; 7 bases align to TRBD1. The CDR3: CASSQEVQGTYYGYTF. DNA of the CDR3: TGCGCCAGCAGCCAAGAGGTACAGGGGACGTACTATGGCTACACCTTC.